One and the same sample provided the 30 T cell receptor beta chains below, sequenced in a study of T cell clonality in common variable immunodeficiency. The data were produced by immunoSEQ multiplex PCR, yet TCRdb's version contains in-frame clones alone and is incomplete. This sample has around 57,000 clones and no singletons, with roughly 5.9% in the ten largest. Sequencing input: peripheral blood mononuclear cells. These receptors came from a person aged 18 to 69 in good health.

There are many counts of this clone. With the read ending 3 residues before the CDR3 end, the germline J gene is used to fill in that end. This chain uses TRBV12-3 or TRBV12-4 with TRBJ2-7; maybe TRBD1 (5 bases). V gave up 1 base and J gave up 2 bases, with 12 bases separating them. The CDR3 length is 15 residues. CDR3 sequence: CASSLVGQTPYEQYF. The part of the CDR3 DNA that was read is TGTGCCAGCAGTTTAGTGGGGCAAACCCCCTACGAG.

This clone came up many times. The read ends 3 residues before the CDR3 terminus; that terminus is restored from the germline J gene. The gene calls are TRBV7-2 and TRBJ1-2; 9 bases line up with TRBD1. The J segment lost 7 bases and the V segment lost 4 bases, leaving 7 bases of the junction unmatched. Germline CDR1 and CDR2: SGHTA and FQGNSA. The CDR3 consists of 14 residues. CDR3 in amino acids: CASSWTGAGIGYTF. Partial CDR3 DNA: TGTGCCAGCAGCTGGACAGGGGCAGGTATTGGC.

This clone was seen many times. The observed sequence ends 3 residues before the CDR3 terminus, with the missing tail filled in from the germline J gene. The chain combines TRBV19 with TRBJ2-7; 9 bases match TRBD1. The V segment lost 7 bases and the J segment 5 bases; nucleotides outside the gene matches: 9. The CDR3 extends over 14 amino acids. CDR1 and CDR2 (germline): LNHDA, SQIVND (reference sequence). This CDR3 is CASNTPGQGNEQYF. The sequenced CDR3 bases are TGTGCCAGTAATACTCCGGGACAGGGCAACGAG.

This clone was recorded many times. The read ends 3 residues before the CDR3 terminus; that terminus is restored from the germline J gene. This chain uses TRBV7-9 with TRBJ2-7; 10 nucleotides line up with TRBD2. J was trimmed by 6 bases and V by 5 bases; bases with no gene match: 7. This CDR3 has 14 residues. In germline, CDR1 is SEHNR, CDR2 FQNEAQ (reference sequence). CDR3 DNA, as far as it was read: TGTGCCAGCAGCCCTAGCGGGAGTGAGGGCGAG. Encoded protein: CASSPSGSEGE. The full CDR3 sequence reads CASSPSGSEGEQYF.

This clone was seen repeatedly, ten times or more. CDR3 bases read: TGCGCCAGCAGCTTGGCGACACTGAACACTGAA. Its protein product is CASSLATLNTE. The CDR3 reads in full as CASSLATLNTEAFF. This chain links TRBV5-1 with TRBJ1-1; D remains ambiguous. The read is 3 residues too short to cover the CDR3 end, so that end is filled in from the germline J gene. Germline CDR1 is SGHRS and CDR2 is YFSETQ. The germline V and J ends were trimmed by 0 bases and 0 bases, with 6 bases remaining between them. The CDR3 is 14 residues long.

This clone was observed many times. The observed sequence ends 3 residues before the CDR3 terminus, with the missing tail filled in from the germline J gene. V and J are TRBV7-9 and TRBJ2-1, with 8 nucleotides matching TRBD2. V shed 10 bases and J 5 bases; nucleotides not matched to a gene: 13. From germline, CDR1 is SEHNR and CDR2 FQNEAQ (reference sequence). This CDR3 spans 15 amino acids. The part of the CDR3 DNA that was read is TGTGCCACCAGGCCAGACTTAGCGGGGAACAATGAG. Protein product: CATRPDLAGNNE. The full CDR3 protein reads CATRPDLAGNNEQFF.

This clone showed up just a few times. From the germline J gene comes the end of the CDR3, since the read stops 3 residues before it. The chain carries TRBV10-2 and TRBJ1-2; D remains ambiguous. Germline CDR1 and CDR2: WSHSY and SAAADI. This CDR3 is 11 amino acids long. Trimming took 7 bases from V and 2 from J, leaving 5 bases between them. CDR3 residues: CASTGNYGYTF. CDR3 DNA (partial): TGCGCCAGCACGGGGAACTATGGC.

This clone came up many times. The CDR3 end falls 3 residues outside the read, so it is completed with the germline J gene. The chain couples TRBV6-7 to TRBJ2-7, with D perhaps TRBD2 (6 bases). TRBV6-7 is filed as an ORF, its function uncertain. This CDR3 region has 18 residues. Trimming stripped 1 base from V and 1 base from J, with 20 bases between. The CDR3 protein is CASSYFGVGGKKSYEQYF. The CDR3 bases that were read are TGTGCCAGCAGTTACTTCGGGGTGGGGGGTAAGAAGTCCTACGAG.

This clone has a count of ten or more. The read stops 3 residues short of the end of the CDR3; the missing end is completed from the germline J gene. The rearrangement uses TRBV4-2 and TRBJ2-7, with 10 bases that match TRBD2. CDR1 is LGHNA, CDR2 YNFKEQ, per germline. CDR3 length: 20 residues. Losses at the gene ends were 4 bases for V and 3 bases for J; bases not matched to a gene: 21. The sequenced part of the CDR3 DNA is TGTGCCAGCAGCCTGTCAGTGGGTACTAGCGGGAATCACCCACTCTACGAG. It codes for CASSLSVGTSGNHPLYE. The CDR3 in its entirety is CASSLSVGTSGNHPLYEQYF.

This clone was detected many times. The CDR3 end falls 3 residues outside the read, so it is completed with the germline J gene. V is TRBV6-2 or TRBV6-3 and J is TRBJ1-1; D is possibly TRBD1 (5 bases). CDR1 and CDR2 from the germline V gene are MNHEY and SVGEGT. Trimming shortened V by 7 bases and J by 5 bases, and 17 bases separated the two germline ends. The CDR3 runs to 14 residues. The CDR3 region is CASTEGAAWTEAFF. CDR3 bases read: TGTGCCAGCACCGAAGGGGCAGCTTGGACTGAA.

This clone has a count of ten or more. The read ends 3 residues before the CDR3 terminus; that terminus is restored from the germline J gene. The chain links TRBV28 to TRBJ1-1; maybe TRBD1 (6 bases). Germline V gene sequence: CDR1 MDHEN, CDR2 SYDVKM. V lost 3 bases, J lost 2 bases, and 13 bases lay in between. CDR3 size: 15 residues. The CDR3 loop reads CASSLGGPLNTEAFF. The part of the CDR3 DNA that was read is TGTGCCAGCAGTTTGGGGGGGCCGCTAAACACTGAA.

This clone was counted ten times or more. The read ends 3 residues before the CDR3 terminus; that terminus is restored from the germline J gene. The chain recombines TRBV12-3 or TRBV12-4 with TRBJ1-1, with a possible D match to TRBD1 (5 bases). The CDR3 contains 12 residues. The CDR3 DNA, read in part, is TGTGCCAGCAGTTTTGCAGGGTCAGAC. It yields the protein CASSFAGSD. The whole CDR3 sequence is CASSFAGSDAFF.

This clone was seen many times. Germline is not matched at one junction end, which may reflect a read error. The CDR3 loop is CASSQGTGNEQYF. CDR3 bases read: TGCGCCAGCAGCCAAGGGACAGGTAACGAG. This chain links TRBV4-2 with TRBJ2-7; 8 positions agree with TRBD1. Read data end 3 residues before the CDR3 end; the end is taken from the germline J gene. CDR1 is LGHNA and CDR2 is YNFKEQ in the germline V gene. The CDR3 loop spans 13 amino acids.

The table lists this clone with many counts. From the germline J gene comes the end of the CDR3, since the read stops 3 residues before it. This chain uses TRBV7-2 with TRBJ2-3; 14 nucleotides line up with TRBD2. The length of the CDR3 is 16 residues. V shed 0 bases, J shed 6 bases, and the junction held 2 bases outside the gene matches. CDR1 is SGHTA, CDR2 FQGNSA, per germline. This CDR3 is CASSLAGTSGSDTQYF. CDR3 bases read: TGTGCCAGCAGCTTAGCCGGGACTAGCGGGAGTGATACG. The variable domain in full, completed from reference TRBV7-2 and TRBJ2-3, reads GAGVSQSPSNKVTEKGKDVELRCDPISGHTALYWYRQSLGQGLEFLIYFQGNSAPDKSGLPSDRFSAERTGGSVSTLTIQRTQQEDSAVYLCASSLAGTSGSDTQYFGPGTRLTVL.

This clone was recorded many times. The DNA read from the CDR3 is TGTGCCAGCAGTTTATCCCTTAGGGCTGCAGATACG. Its protein is CASSLSLRAADT. The CDR3 as a whole reads CASSLSLRAADTQYF. The genes are TRBV7-2 and TRBJ2-3; D is ambiguous. From the germline J gene comes the end of the CDR3, since the read stops 3 residues before it. V was clipped by 6 bases and J by 4 bases, with 17 bases between them. Germline-derived CDR1 and CDR2 are SGHTA and FQGNSA. This CDR3 region has 15 residues.

This clone has at least ten counts. The CDR3 end falls 3 residues outside the read, so it is completed with the germline J gene. The genes are TRBV29-1 and TRBJ1-2; TRBD1 might be the D (5 bases). The CDR3 length is 13 residues. V was trimmed by 3 bases and J by 5 bases, leaving 13 bases between them. Germline V gene lookup returns CDR1 SQVTM and CDR2 ANQGSEA. CDR3 bases read: TGCAGCGTTGATGGCTCTGGGGGGTATGGC. It encodes CSVDGSGGYG. The complete CDR3 reads CSVDGSGGYGYTF.

This clone was seen repeatedly, ten times or more. The read gets to within 3 residues of the CDR3 end, and the germline J gene fills in the rest. The rearrangement uses TRBV28 and TRBJ2-7, with TRBD1 identical over 8 bases. J gave up 6 bases and V 2 bases, and 6 bases lay outside the gene matches. Looked up from germline, CDR1 is MDHEN and CDR2 is SYDVKM. The CDR3 sequence is 14 residues long. The CDR3 is CASSLATGVSEQYF. The CDR3 DNA, read in part, is TGTGCCAGCAGTTTAGCGACAGGGGTCTCCGAG.

The table lists this clone with many counts. The CDR3 spells CSASPGQGYMYEQFF. The DNA read from the CDR3 is TGCAGTGCTAGTCCGGGACAGGGATATATGTATGAG. The rearrangement uses TRBV20-1 and TRBJ2-1, with TRBD1 matching 9 bases. The read ends 3 residues shy of where the CDR3 ends; the end is completed using the germline J gene. The CDR3 is 15 amino acids. Germline V lookup: CDR1 DFQATT, CDR2 SNEGSKA (reference sequence). V shed 3 bases and J 8 bases; nucleotides not matched to a gene: 11.

This clone was seen at least ten times. With the read ending 3 residues before the CDR3 end, the germline J gene is used to fill in that end. V and J are TRBV18 and TRBJ2-2; 7 bases match TRBD1. Germline-derived CDR1 and CDR2 are KGHSH and LQKENI. The CDR3 sequence is 12 residues long. CDR3 sequence reads: CASSTQGSELFF. CDR3 DNA, as far as it was read: TGTGCCAGCTCAACACAGGGGTCAGAG. Complete variable domain (other parts from reference TRBV18 and TRBJ2-2): NAGVMQNPRHLVRRRGQEARLRCSPMKGHSHVYWYRQLPEEGLKFMVYLQKENIIDESGMPKERFSAEFPKEGPSILRIQQVVRGDSAAYFCASSTQGSELFFGEGSRLTVL.

This clone was observed many times. The read terminates 3 residues before the CDR3 end, so the remaining end is supplied by the germline J gene. The rearrangement uses TRBV5-1 and TRBJ2-7; 7 bases map to TRBD2. V gave up 0 bases and J gave up 4 bases; unmatched junction bases: 7. The length of the CDR3 is 15 residues. The V gene's germline CDR1 is SGHRS and CDR2 YFSETQ. The part of the CDR3 DNA that was read is TGCGCCAGCAGCTTGGAGGGGACTACCCAATACGAG. The encoded protein is CASSLEGTTQYE. The whole CDR3 sequence is CASSLEGTTQYEQYF.

This clone has a count of ten or more. The read finishes 3 residues shy of the CDR3 end, and the germline J gene is used to complete it. The chain uses TRBV18 and TRBJ1-1, with a tentative D call TRBD1 (5 bases). The CDR3 totals 15 residues. With 2 bases removed from V and 5 bases from J, the gap between germline ends came to 15 bases. Germline assignment: CDR1 KGHSH and CDR2 LQKENI. Here the CDR3 reads CASSPGARGLTEAFF. Partial CDR3 DNA: TGTGCCAGCTCACCAGGGGCTCGGGGGTTGACTGAA.

In this sample, this clone turned up many times. The CDR3 goes on 3 residues after the read ends, and that part is filled in from the germline J gene. The V and J genes are TRBV20-1 and TRBJ2-3; TRBD2 matches 11 bases. CDR3 length equals 16 residues. Germline V lookup: CDR1 DFQATT, CDR2 SNEGSKA (reference sequence). J lost 2 bases, V lost 5 bases, and 9 bases had no gene match. The CDR3 DNA, read in part, is TGCAGTGCTCCGAGGGCTAGCGGGAGGTTCACAGATACG. It encodes CSAPRASGRFTDT. The complete CDR3 reads CSAPRASGRFTDTQYF.

This clone was observed at least ten times. The read ends 3 residues shy of where the CDR3 ends; the end is completed using the germline J gene. V is TRBV19 and J is TRBJ2-1; TRBD2 might be the D (7 bases). The CDR3 consists of 15 residues. Germline V lookup: CDR1 LNHDA, CDR2 SQIVND (reference sequence). Trimming took 7 bases from V and 0 from J, leaving 13 bases between them. The CDR3 protein is CASTEGGASYNEQFF. The sequenced part of the CDR3 DNA is TGTGCCAGTACCGAAGGGGGGGCCTCCTACAATGAG.

This clone was recorded many times. The read comes to an end 3 residues before the CDR3 does, leaving the germline J gene to fill in the end. The chain combines TRBV20-1 with TRBJ1-1; tentatively, D is TRBD1 (5 bases). V gave up 0 bases and J gave up 4 bases, with 18 bases separating them. CDR3 length equals 16 residues. Per germline, CDR1 DFQATT and CDR2 SNEGSKA (reference sequence). Partial CDR3 DNA: TGCAGTGCTAGAGACGCACGGGGGGGGGTAAGCACTGAA. Its translation: CSARDARGGVSTE. The CDR3 in full is CSARDARGGVSTEAFF.

This clone has at least ten counts. Sequencing ends 3 residues short of the CDR3 end; the germline J gene provides the rest. The J gene is TRBJ2-1, the V gene TRBV5-1; D uncertain. The CDR3 loop spans 15 amino acids. Per germline, CDR1 SGHRS and CDR2 YFSETQ. Between the trimmed V and J ends, which lost 0 bases and 0 bases, there was a span of 7 bases. CDR3 DNA (partial): TGCGCCAGCAGCTTGGGGCTGAGCTCCTACAATGAG. This encodes CASSLGLSSYNE. The CDR3 in full is CASSLGLSSYNEQFF.

This clone has at least ten counts. The read comes to an end 3 residues before the CDR3 does, leaving the germline J gene to fill in the end. The V call is TRBV5-1, the J call TRBJ2-3; D gene ambiguous. CDR3 length equals 13 residues. V dropped 3 bases and J dropped 4 bases, with 9 bases sitting between them. Germline V gene sequence: CDR1 SGHRS, CDR2 YFSETQ. CDR3 DNA, as far as it was read: TGCGCCAGCAGCTATGGTCGGGCAGATACG. This gives the protein CASSYGRADT. In full, the CDR3 is CASSYGRADTQYF.

This clone has ten or more counts. The read finishes 3 residues shy of the CDR3 end, and the germline J gene is used to complete it. The chain couples TRBV19 to TRBJ1-1; tentative D call: TRBD1 (6 bases). Deletions cut 7 bases from V and 6 bases from J, with 24 bases between. The germline gives CDR1 LNHDA, CDR2 SQIVND (reference sequence). The CDR3 is made up of 16 amino acids. The CDR3 DNA, read in part, is TGTGCCAGTACTACCCCACAGGGTAGGGGCGTCGCTGAA. Translation gives CASTTPQGRGVAE. The full CDR3 sequence reads CASTTPQGRGVAEAFF.

This clone was counted many times. Read sequence stops 3 residues before the CDR3 end, and the germline J gene provides the missing end. The V and J genes are TRBV20-1 and TRBJ2-7, with 8 bases aligning to TRBD1. CDR3 length: 15 residues. Germline-derived CDR1 and CDR2 are DFQATT and SNEGSKA (reference sequence). The trim removed 0 bases at V and 4 bases at J, leaving 8 bases unmatched. The sequenced part of the CDR3 DNA is TGCAGTGCTAGAGATTCCGTCGACAGGGGTTACGAG. This gives the protein CSARDSVDRGYE. In full, the CDR3 is CSARDSVDRGYEQYF.

This clone was detected ten times or more. This chain's CDR3 is CASSSRPSGRAHEQYF. CDR3 DNA (partial): TGCGCCAGCAGTTCCCGTCCTAGCGGGAGGGCCCACGAG. This sequence joins TRBV5-1 and TRBJ2-7, with 12 bases matching TRBD2. The read comes to an end 3 residues before the CDR3 does, leaving the germline J gene to fill in the end. J lost 5 bases, V lost 5 bases, and 11 bases had no gene match. CDR3 size: 16 residues. Germline loops: CDR1 SGHRS, CDR2 YFSETQ. The whole variable domain, filled in from reference TRBV5-1 and TRBJ2-7, reads KAGVTQTPRYLIKTRGQQVTLSCSPISGHRSVSWYQQTPGQGLQFLFEYFSETQRNKGNFPGRFSGRQFSNSRSEMNVSTLELGDSALYLCASSSRPSGRAHEQYFGPGTRLTVT.

This clone was observed at least ten times. The read halts 3 residues ahead of the CDR3 end, with the missing end drawn from the germline J gene. V is TRBV2 and J is TRBJ2-7; 15 nucleotides match TRBD2. Germline trimming cut 4 bases from V and 5 bases from J; bases unmatched to any gene: 3. Germline V lookup: CDR1 SNHLY, CDR2 FYNNEI. This CDR3 has 15 amino acids. The covered CDR3 bases are TGTGCCAGCAGTGGGACTAGCGGGAGGGTAAACGAG. This translates into CASSGTSGRVNE. The CDR3 in its entirety is CASSGTSGRVNEQYF.